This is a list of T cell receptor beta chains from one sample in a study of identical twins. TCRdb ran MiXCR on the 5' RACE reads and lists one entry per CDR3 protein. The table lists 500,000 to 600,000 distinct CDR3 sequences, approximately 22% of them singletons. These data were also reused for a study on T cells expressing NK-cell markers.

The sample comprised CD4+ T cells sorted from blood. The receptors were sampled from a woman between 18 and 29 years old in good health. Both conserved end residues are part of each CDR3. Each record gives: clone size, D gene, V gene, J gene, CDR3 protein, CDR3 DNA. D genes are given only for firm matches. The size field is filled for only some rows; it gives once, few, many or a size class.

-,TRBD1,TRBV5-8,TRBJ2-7,CASSWGQNYEQYF,TGTGCCAGCAGCTGGGGACAGAACTACGAGCAGTACTTC
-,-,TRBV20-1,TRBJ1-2,CSARDRLWGNYGYTF,TGCAGTGCTAGAGATCGGCTTTGGGGTAACTATGGCTACACCTTC
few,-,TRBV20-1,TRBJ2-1,CSARVNGGLRFF,TGCAGTGCTAGAGTCAACGGCGGGCTTCGGTTCTTC
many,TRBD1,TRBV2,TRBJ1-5,CASSEMGTGYQPQHF,TGTGCCAGCAGTGAAATGGGGACAGGTTATCAGCCCCAGCATTTT
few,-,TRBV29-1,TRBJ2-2,CSVAPVITGELFF,TGCAGCGTTGCCCCAGTCATCACCGGGGAGCTGTTTTTT
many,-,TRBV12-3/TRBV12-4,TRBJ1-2,CASSLDQGNYGYTF,TGTGCCAGCAGTCTTGATCAGGGGAACTATGGCTACACCTTC
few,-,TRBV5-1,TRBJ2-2,CASTKFENTGELFF,TGCGCCAGCACCAAATTTGAAAACACCGGGGAGCTGTTTTTT
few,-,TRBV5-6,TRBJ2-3,CASSLAPGLTDTQYF,TGTGCCAGCAGCTTGGCTCCAGGCCTCACAGATACGCAGTATTTT
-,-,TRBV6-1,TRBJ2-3,CASSEGFTDTQYF,TGTGCCAGCAGTGAGGGTTTTACAGATACGCAGTATTTT
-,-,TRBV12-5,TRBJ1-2,CASGLVEYLYLPHYGYTF,TGTGCTAGTGGTTTGGTAGAGTATTTATATTTGCCCCACTATGGCTACACCTTC
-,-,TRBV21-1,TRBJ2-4,CASSKPGRKNIQYF,TGTGCCAGCAGCAAACCCGGGCGCAAAAACATTCAGTACTTC
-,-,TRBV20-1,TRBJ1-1,CSARGWANTEAFF,TGCAGTGCGCGAGGGTGGGCGAACACTGAAGCTTTCTTT
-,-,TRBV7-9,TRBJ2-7,CAMSPEIISYEQYF,TGTGCCATGAGCCCTGAGATCATATCCTACGAGCAGTACTTC
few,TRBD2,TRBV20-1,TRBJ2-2,CSALLAGGRTGELFF,TGCAGTGCATTACTAGCGGGAGGGCGGACCGGGGAGCTGTTTTTT
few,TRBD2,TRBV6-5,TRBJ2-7,CASSYAGGPYEQYF,TGTGCCAGCAGTTACGCGGGGGGCCCCTACGAGCAGTACTTC
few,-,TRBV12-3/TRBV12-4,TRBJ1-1,CASSQSAGKAFF,TGTGCCAGCAGCCAATCAGCAGGGAAAGCTTTCTTT
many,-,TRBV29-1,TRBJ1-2,CSVDRGPNYGYTF,TGCAGCGTTGACAGGGGACCTAACTATGGCTACACCTTC
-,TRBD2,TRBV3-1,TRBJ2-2,CASTKKVPGGYFNTGELFF,TGTGCCAGCACCAAAAAAGTCCCGGGGGGATACTTTAACACCGGGGAGCTGTTTTTT
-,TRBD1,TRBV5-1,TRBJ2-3,CASSTGTGADTQYF,TGCGCCAGCAGTACCGGGACAGGGGCGGATACGCAGTATTTT
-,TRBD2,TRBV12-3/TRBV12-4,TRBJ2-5,CASRTAGGRVETQYF,TGTGCCAGCAGGACAGCGGGGGGGCGCGTTGAGACCCAGTACTTC
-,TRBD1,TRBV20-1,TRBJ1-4,CSASYDRGLEKLFF,TGCAGTGCTAGTTACGACAGGGGTCTTGAAAAACTGTTTTTT
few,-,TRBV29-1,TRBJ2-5,CSVTYPETQYF,TGCAGCGTCACATATCCGGAGACCCAGTACTTC
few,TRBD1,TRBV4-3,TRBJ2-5,CASSQAGQGVAETQYF,TGCGCCAGCAGCCAAGCAGGACAGGGGGTGGCAGAGACCCAGTACTTC
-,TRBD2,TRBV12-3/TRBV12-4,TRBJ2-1,CASRGGAGLAGPSYNEQFF,TGTGCCAGCAGGGGGGGGGCTGGACTAGCGGGGCCCAGCTACAATGAGCAGTTCTTC
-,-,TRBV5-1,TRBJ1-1,CASSPDGGGTEAFF,TGCGCCAGCAGCCCCGACGGGGGCGGCACTGAAGCTTTCTTT
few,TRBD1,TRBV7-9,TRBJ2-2,CASSLQGAWTGELFF,TGTGCCAGCAGCTTACAGGGGGCATGGACCGGGGAGCTGTTTTTT
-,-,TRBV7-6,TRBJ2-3,CASLLGGPTDTQYF,TGTGCCAGCCTTTTGGGGGGGCCCACAGATACGCAGTATTTT